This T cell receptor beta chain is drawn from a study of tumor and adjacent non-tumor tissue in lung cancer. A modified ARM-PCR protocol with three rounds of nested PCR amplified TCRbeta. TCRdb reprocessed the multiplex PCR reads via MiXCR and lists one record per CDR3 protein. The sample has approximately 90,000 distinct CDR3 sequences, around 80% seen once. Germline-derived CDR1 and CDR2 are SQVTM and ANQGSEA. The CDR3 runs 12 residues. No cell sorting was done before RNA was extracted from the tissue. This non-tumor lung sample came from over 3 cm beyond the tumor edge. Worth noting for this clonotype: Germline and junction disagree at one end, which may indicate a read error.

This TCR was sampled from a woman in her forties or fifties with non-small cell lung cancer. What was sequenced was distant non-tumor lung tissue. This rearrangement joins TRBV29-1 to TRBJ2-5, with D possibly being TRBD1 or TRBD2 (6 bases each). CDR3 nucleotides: TGTTGCGGGGCCAGGGGCCAAGAGACCCAGTACTTC. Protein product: CCGARGQETQYF.